This TCR beta chain was identified during a study of brain T cells in children with intractable seizures. The CDR3 totals 16 residues. V was pared by 0 bases and J by 7 bases, with 15 bases between. Germline CDR1 MNHEY, CDR2 SVGAGI. The assay was immunoSEQ multiplex PCR, and TCRdb's table has in-frame clones only and misses some. The table shows tens of thousands of clones, with under 95% occurring only once. The chain combines TRBV6-5 with TRBJ2-2; perhaps TRBD2 as D (6 bases). This sequence originates from a boy in the first two years of life with tuberous sclerosis and intractable seizures. The specimen was peripheral blood, collected at surgery. CDR3 loop: CASSYSPGENDGELFF. The DNA for the CDR3 is TGTGCCAGCAGTTACTCCCCGGGGGAGAACGACGGGGAGCTGTTTTTT.